What follows are 24 T cell receptor beta chains derived from one specimen sequenced in a study of T cells in women clearing cervical HPV infection. Only in-frame clones appear in the TCRdb table, and some are missing; sequencing was by immunoSEQ multiplex PCR. The sample's table shows 25,000 to 35,000 clones. The sequencing sample was made of blood buffy coat. The receptors stem from a woman aged 18 to 75 with a cervical HPV16 infection that either progressed to CIN3+ or cleared (not recorded which).

About this clone itself: The read gets to within 3 residues of the CDR3 end, and the germline J gene fills in the rest. This chain joins TRBV4-1 and TRBJ2-5, with D unresolved. This CDR3 is 13 amino acids long. Germline V lookup: CDR1 MGHRA, CDR2 YSYEKL. Trimming took off 4 bases at V and 5 bases at J, with 11 bases between the two ends. The CDR3 bases that were read are TGCGCCAGCAGCCGACTCCCGGGTGAGACC. Translation gives CASSRLPGET. In full, the CDR3 is CASSRLPGETQYF.

A note on this clone: The observed sequence ends 3 residues before the CDR3 terminus, with the missing tail filled in from the germline J gene. This chain joins TRBV18 and TRBJ2-5; D is perhaps TRBD2 (5 bases). The germline V gene encodes CDR1 KGHSH and CDR2 LQKENI. The CDR3 totals 14 residues. The V end lost 5 bases, the J end lost 5 bases, and 15 bases lay between the germline ends. CDR3 bases read: TGTGCCAGCTCAATGAACTCGGGGTTGGAGACC. Translating it yields CASSMNSGLET. The full CDR3 sequence reads CASSMNSGLETQYF.

Regarding this clone: The read finishes 3 residues shy of the CDR3 end, and the germline J gene is used to complete it. The V gene is TRBV5-6, the J gene TRBJ2-2; D is unresolved. Germline CDR1 is SGHDT and CDR2 is YYEEEE. V was shortened by 5 bases and J by 5 bases, with 4 bases between the two germline ends. The CDR3 covers 11 residues. The CDR3 bases that were read are TGTGCCAGCAGACGGACCGGGGAG. Translating it yields CASRRTGE. The entire CDR3 reads CASRRTGELFF.

This CDR3 is CATAGTTNTGELFF. CDR3 DNA, as far as it was read: TGCGCCACCGCCGGGACAACTAACACCGGGGAG. The chain recombines TRBV10-1 with TRBJ2-2; TRBD1 is a possible D gene (6 bases). The read halts 3 residues ahead of the CDR3 end, with the missing end drawn from the germline J gene. Germline CDR1 and CDR2: WNHNN and SYGVQD (reference sequence). Trimming removed 10 bases from V and 2 bases from J, with 14 bases in between. The CDR3 is made up of 14 amino acids.

On this clone itself: The CDR3 is cut off 3 residues early in the read; its end comes from the germline J gene. The chain employs TRBV20-1 and TRBJ2-1; 12 nucleotides agree with TRBD2. With 3 bases clipped from V and 0 bases from J, the junction kept 21 bases outside the gene matches. From germline, CDR1 is DFQATT and CDR2 SNEGSKA (reference sequence). The CDR3 has 22 amino acids. The sequenced part of the CDR3 DNA is TGCAGTGCTAGTTCACAGGGGGCATGGGGACTAGCGGGTAGTCTCTCCTACAATGAG. This codes for CSASSQGAWGLAGSLSYNE. The CDR3, in full, reads CSASSQGAWGLAGSLSYNEQFF.

Worth noting for this clone: The sequenced fragment ends 3 residues before the CDR3 boundary, so the rest is inferred from the germline J gene. The chain uses TRBV20-1 and TRBJ2-6; possible D gene TRBD1, 5 bases. The CDR3 consists of 18 residues. The germline CDR1 and CDR2 sequences are DFQATT and SNEGSKA (reference sequence). Trimming took 0 bases from V and 1 from J, leaving 16 bases between them. CDR3 region: CSARDLTTRTSGANVLTF. Partial CDR3 DNA: TGCAGTGCTAGAGATCTCACCACGAGGACATCTGGGGCCAACGTC.

About this clone itself: The read finishes 3 residues shy of the CDR3 end, and the germline J gene is used to complete it. The chain is built from TRBV20-1 and TRBJ2-1; D is uncertain. V lost 1 base and J 0 bases, leaving 10 bases between the germline ends. The CDR3 sequence is 15 residues long. Germline lookup yields CDR1 DFQATT and CDR2 SNEGSKA (reference sequence). CDR3: CSARGQSSSYNEQFF. The sequenced part of the CDR3 DNA is TGCAGTGCTAGAGGCCAGTCTAGCTCCTACAATGAG.

With respect to this clone: The read stops 3 residues short of the end of the CDR3; the missing end is completed from the germline J gene. V usage is TRBV6-4 and J usage is TRBJ2-2, with TRBD1 matching over 10 bases. After removal of 6 bases from V and 3 bases from J, the junction contained 4 bases not matched to a gene. CDR3 length: 15 residues. Germline V gene lookup returns CDR1 MRHNA and CDR2 SNTAGT. Here the CDR3 reads CASRPGQGYTGELFF. The CDR3 bases that were read are TGTGCCAGCAGACCGGGACAGGGGTACACCGGGGAG.

On this clone: The CDR3 is cut off 3 residues early in the read; its end comes from the germline J gene. The V call is TRBV7-3, the J call TRBJ2-1, with 9 bases aligning to TRBD2. V gave up 0 bases and J gave up 7 bases; unmatched junction bases: 7. The CDR3 runs to 16 residues. CDR1 and CDR2 (germline): SGHTA, FQGTGA. CDR3 sequence reads: CASSLTGGRAQNEQFF. The part of the CDR3 DNA that was read is TGTGCCAGCAGCTTAACAGGCGGGAGGGCCCAAAATGAG.

The CDR3 DNA, read in part, is TGTGCCAGCAGCAAGAGACTAGCGGGAGGAATAGACGAG. Its protein product is CASSKRLAGGIDE. The complete CDR3 sequence is CASSKRLAGGIDEQYF. The chain employs TRBV5-4 and TRBJ2-7, with 13 bases that match TRBD2. From the germline J gene comes the end of the CDR3, since the read stops 3 residues before it. The CDR3 length is 16 residues. V was clipped by 4 bases and J by 5 bases; unmatched bases: 9. Germline CDR1 SGHNT, CDR2 YYREEE (reference sequence).

About this clone: The read terminates 3 residues ahead of where the CDR3 ends, so the germline J gene completes it. The chain has TRBV11-3 and TRBJ2-3; D remains ambiguous. The CDR3 loop spans 12 amino acids. Trimming pared 2 bases from V and 7 bases from J, leaving 7 bases between. Germline V gene lookup returns CDR1 SGHNT and CDR2 YENEEA. The CDR3 spells CASSLNQNTQYF. The DNA read from the CDR3 is TGTGCCAGCAGCTTAAACCAGAATACG.

The CDR3 protein is CASSSQGQETQYF. The CDR3 DNA, read in part, is TGTGCCAGCAGTAGCCAGGGGCAAGAGACG. The chain joins TRBV5-4 to TRBJ2-3; the D gene is possibly TRBD1 (6 bases). The CDR3 extends 3 residues past the end of the read, so its final part is completed from the germline J gene. Germline values: CDR1 SGHNT, CDR2 YYREEE (reference sequence). The CDR3 is 13 amino acids.

About this clone itself: The read gets to within 3 residues of the CDR3 end, and the germline J gene fills in the rest. This chain links TRBV18 with TRBJ2-3; TRBD1 matches at 9 bases. The germline CDR1 and CDR2 sequences are KGHSH and LQKENI. The CDR3 runs to 18 residues. The covered CDR3 bases are TGTGCCAGCTCTCGAGAAGTAACAGGGGGCGAGGGCAATCAGCCG. Translating it yields CASSREVTGGEGNQP. The entire CDR3 is CASSREVTGGEGNQPQYF. Complete variable domain (other parts from reference TRBV18 and TRBJ2-3): NAGVMQNPRHLVRRRGQEARLRCSPMKGHSHVYWYRQLPEEGLKFMVYLQKENIIDESGMPKERFSAEFPKEGPSILRIQQVVRGDSAAYFCASSREVTGGEGNQPQYFGPGTRLTVL.

To note about this clone: The observed sequence ends 3 residues before the CDR3 terminus, with the missing tail filled in from the germline J gene. V is TRBV4-1 and J is TRBJ2-7; D is perhaps TRBD1 (6 bases). V was clipped by 1 base and J by 3 bases, with 13 bases between them. This CDR3 has 15 residues. Looked up from germline, CDR1 is MGHRA and CDR2 is YSYEKL. CDR3 sequence: CASSQAMGHLYEQYF. CDR3 DNA, as far as it was read: TGCGCCAGCAGCCAAGCCATGGGACATCTCTACGAG.

Turning to this clone: The read ends 3 residues early relative to the CDR3; the germline J gene fills the gap. V usage is TRBV5-1 and J usage is TRBJ2-2; TRBD2 matches at 11 bases. This CDR3 has 16 residues. From germline, CDR1 is SGHRS and CDR2 YFSETQ. V shed 4 bases and J 1 base; nucleotides not matched to a gene: 3. This CDR3 is CASSGGTSGNTGELFF. The sequenced CDR3 bases are TGCGCCAGCAGCGGCGGGACTAGCGGGAACACCGGGGAG. The full variable domain, its missing parts supplied by reference TRBV5-1 and TRBJ2-2, is KAGVTQTPRYLIKTRGQQVTLSCSPISGHRSVSWYQQTPGQGLQFLFEYFSETQRNKGNFPGRFSGRQFSNSRSEMNVSTLELGDSALYLCASSGGTSGNTGELFFGEGSRLTVL.

Regarding this clone: The read terminates 3 residues ahead of where the CDR3 ends, so the germline J gene completes it. This chain uses TRBV13 with TRBJ2-1, with 7 bases matching TRBD2. After removal of 1 base from V and 4 bases from J, the junction contained 7 bases not matched to a gene. Germline CDR1 is PRHDT and CDR2 is FYEKMQ (reference sequence). This CDR3 has 16 residues. This CDR3 reads CASSLASSGKYNEQFF. Partial CDR3 DNA: TGTGCCAGCAGCTTAGCGTCTAGCGGTAAATACAATGAG.

Regarding this clone: The CDR3 is cut off 3 residues early in the read; its end comes from the germline J gene. The chain employs TRBV11-2 and TRBJ2-1, with D possibly TRBD2 on 5 matching bases. CDR1 and CDR2 (germline): SGHAT, FQNNGV. Between the trimmed V and J ends, which lost 6 bases and 3 bases, there was a span of 12 bases. The CDR3 covers 14 residues. The covered CDR3 bases are TGTGCCAGCAGTTCAACGGGGTTCTACAATGAG. Its translation is CASSSTGFYNE. The full CDR3 reads CASSSTGFYNEQFF.

On this clone itself: The sequence runs out 3 residues before the end of the CDR3; the remainder is reconstructed from the germline J gene. J is TRBJ2-1 and V is TRBV7-3; 11 bases map to TRBD2. This CDR3 region has 16 residues. Trimming removed 5 bases from V and 7 bases from J; junction bases left unmatched: 10. The germline V gene has CDR1 SGHTA and CDR2 FQGTGA. The part of the CDR3 DNA that was read is TGTGCCAGCAGCCCCAAACTAGCGGGAGTATTTAATGAG. Translation gives CASSPKLAGVFNE. The CDR3 in its entirety is CASSPKLAGVFNEQFF.

In the case of this clone: The read terminates 3 residues before the CDR3 end, so the remaining end is supplied by the germline J gene. The rearrangement links TRBV29-1 to TRBJ1-4, with a tentative D call TRBD1 (5 bases). V was clipped by 8 bases and J by 8 bases, with 15 bases between them. Germline lookup yields CDR1 SQVTM and CDR2 ANQGSEA. The CDR3 sequence is 12 residues long. This CDR3 is CSSQAGSEKLFF. CDR3 DNA, as far as it was read: TGCAGCTCTCAAGCAGGGTCCGAAAAA.

As to this clone: Coverage ceases 3 residues before the CDR3 finishes, and the germline J gene fills in the end. The rearrangement uses TRBV19 and TRBJ2-2; the D gene is possibly TRBD2 (6 bases). CDR3 size: 18 residues. Germline CDR1 LNHDA, CDR2 SQIVND (reference sequence). V gave up 6 bases and J gave up 5 bases, with 25 bases separating them. CDR3 protein: CASSPRLGVWGDTGELFF. The CDR3 bases that were read are TGTGCCAGTAGCCCCCGTCTAGGGGTCTGGGGGGATACCGGGGAG.

In regard to this clone: The read finishes 3 residues shy of the CDR3 end, and the germline J gene is used to complete it. The chain employs TRBV4-1 and TRBJ2-2, with 7 positions matching TRBD1. CDR1 is MGHRA, CDR2 YSYEKL, per germline. V was clipped by 0 bases and J by 6 bases; unmatched bases: 4. The CDR3 has 15 residues. The part of the CDR3 DNA that was read is TGCGCCAGCAGCCAAGATACCCAGGGGGCCGGGGAG. It specifies CASSQDTQGAGE. The full CDR3 protein reads CASSQDTQGAGELFF.

Regarding this clone: The sequenced fragment ends 3 residues before the CDR3 boundary, so the rest is inferred from the germline J gene. The chain employs TRBV6-4 and TRBJ2-2; TRBD2 aligns across 8 bases. The V segment lost 6 bases and the J segment 6 bases; nucleotides outside the gene matches: 3. The V gene's germline CDR1 is MRHNA and CDR2 SNTAGT. The CDR3 contains 13 residues. The DNA read from the CDR3 is TGTGCCAGCAGCCCCGGGGGGGCCGGGGAG. The encoded protein is CASSPGGAGE. The whole CDR3 protein is CASSPGGAGELFF.

Comment on this clone: The read ends 3 residues shy of where the CDR3 ends; the end is completed using the germline J gene. This chain connects TRBV5-1 to TRBJ1-1; 10 nucleotides line up with TRBD1. CDR1 and CDR2 (germline): SGHRS, YFSETQ. CDR3 size: 16 residues. Trimming at V came to 4 bases and at J to 3 bases, leaving 9 bases not matched to a gene. The CDR3 DNA, read in part, is TGCGCCAGCAGCCCGGGGACAGGGGTAGCTCACACTGAA. This sequence encodes CASSPGTGVAHTE. The entire CDR3 protein is CASSPGTGVAHTEAFF.

On this clone itself: The read ends 3 residues early relative to the CDR3; the germline J gene fills the gap. The chain employs TRBV2 and TRBJ1-1; TRBD1 aligns across 9 bases. The CDR3 covers 12 residues. Germline trimming cut 7 bases from V and 4 bases from J; bases unmatched to any gene: 1. From germline, CDR1 is SNHLY and CDR2 FYNNEI. The DNA read from the CDR3 is TGTGCCAGCAAGACAGGGGGCACTGAA. Translating gives CASKTGGTE. The entire CDR3 protein reads CASKTGGTEAFF.